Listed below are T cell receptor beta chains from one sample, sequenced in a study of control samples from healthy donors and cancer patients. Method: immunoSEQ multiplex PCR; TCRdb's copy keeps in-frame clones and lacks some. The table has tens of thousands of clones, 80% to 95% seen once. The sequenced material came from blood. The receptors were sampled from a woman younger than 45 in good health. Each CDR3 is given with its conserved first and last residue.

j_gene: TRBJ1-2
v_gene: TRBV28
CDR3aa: CASSLWGTGGYTF

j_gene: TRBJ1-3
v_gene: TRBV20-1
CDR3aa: CSAPQGNTIYF

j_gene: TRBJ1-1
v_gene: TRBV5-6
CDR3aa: CASSPYHDRRNTEAFF

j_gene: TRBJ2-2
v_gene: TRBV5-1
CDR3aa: CASSLSSGGASGELFF

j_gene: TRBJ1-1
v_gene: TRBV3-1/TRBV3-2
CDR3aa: CASSQENRNEAFF

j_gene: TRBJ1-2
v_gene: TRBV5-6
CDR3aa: CASSLETGGWGIAGYTF

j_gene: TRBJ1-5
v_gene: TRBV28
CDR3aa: CASNVEVGTLWDQPQHF

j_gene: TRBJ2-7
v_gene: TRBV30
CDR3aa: CAWGPGLKREQYF

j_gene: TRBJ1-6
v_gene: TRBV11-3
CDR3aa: CASSLPGQGGLGSNSPLHF

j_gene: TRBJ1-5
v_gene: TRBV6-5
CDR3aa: CASLYRGSNQPQHF

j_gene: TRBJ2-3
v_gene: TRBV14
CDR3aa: CASSLGQGFLTDTQYF

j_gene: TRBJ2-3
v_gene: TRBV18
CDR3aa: CASSPSGGTHTQYF

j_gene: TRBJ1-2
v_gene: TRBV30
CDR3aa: CAWSNSPYGYTF

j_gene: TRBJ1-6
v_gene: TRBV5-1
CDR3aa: CASSVGQGSSYNSPLHF

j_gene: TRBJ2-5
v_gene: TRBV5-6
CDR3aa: CASSRSVETQYF

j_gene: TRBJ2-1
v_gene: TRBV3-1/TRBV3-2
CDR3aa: CASSHKKTGNNEQFF

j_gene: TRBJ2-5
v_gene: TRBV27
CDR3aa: CASSLWGGLETQYF

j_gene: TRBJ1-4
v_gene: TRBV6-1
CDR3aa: CASRESPGQSNEKLFF

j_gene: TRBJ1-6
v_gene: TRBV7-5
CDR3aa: CVRTIIDRDRGPSDSPLHF

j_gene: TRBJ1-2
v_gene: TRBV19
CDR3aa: CASKDGIYGYTF

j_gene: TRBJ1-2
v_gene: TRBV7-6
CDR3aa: CASSLESSNYGYTF

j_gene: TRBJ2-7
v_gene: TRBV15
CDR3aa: CATSSPGTGRVGGSEQYF

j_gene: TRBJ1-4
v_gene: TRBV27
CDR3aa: CASSLGYGTNEKLFF

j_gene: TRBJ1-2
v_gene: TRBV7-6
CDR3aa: CASSSGPGTGLSLGYGYTF

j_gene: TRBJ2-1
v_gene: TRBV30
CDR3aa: CAWGRVGNEQFF

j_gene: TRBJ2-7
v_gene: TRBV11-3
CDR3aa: CASSFSRGEQYF

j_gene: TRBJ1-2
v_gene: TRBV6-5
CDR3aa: CASTKTAALGYDYTF

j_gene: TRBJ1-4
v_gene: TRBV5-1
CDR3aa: CASSSGFGKREKLFF

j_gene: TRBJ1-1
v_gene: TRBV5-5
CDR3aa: CASHLGANTEAFF